Shown below are 30 T cell receptor beta chains from a single sample sequenced in a study of T cell changes during pregnancy in multiple sclerosis. Profiling relied on immunoSEQ multiplex PCR, and the TCRdb table lists in-frame clones only, not all of them. The sample includes about 39,000 clones, approximately 90% of them seen just once. The input for sequencing was CD4+ T cells from peripheral blood mononuclear cells, taken in the first trimester of pregnancy. The receptors derive from a female donor in good health, enrolled as a control in a pregnancy study.

V and J are TRBV28 and TRBJ1-1; TRBD1 matches 8 bases. Per germline, CDR1 MDHEN and CDR2 SYDVKM. With 3 bases clipped from V and 7 bases from J, the junction kept 7 bases outside the gene matches. CDR3 length: 14 amino acids. The CDR3 DNA sequence: TGTGCCAGCAGTTTGGGACAGGAGGTCCATGAAGCTTTCTTT. This translates into CASSLGQEVHEAFF.

This clone occurred once. The gene calls are TRBV7-9 and TRBJ2-3; 11 positions agree with TRBD2. V lost 5 bases and J lost 5; bases outside the gene matches: 3. CDR1 is SEHNR, CDR2 FQNEAQ, per germline (reference sequence). The length of the CDR3 is 14 residues. CDR3 in amino acids: CASSPTSGGDTQYF. The CDR3 DNA sequence: TGTGCCAGCAGCCCAACTAGCGGGGGAGATACGCAGTATTTT.

V is TRBV11-1 and J is TRBJ2-5; 12 bases line up with TRBD2. CDR1 SGHAT and CDR2 FQDESV come from the germline V gene (reference sequence). J gave up 1 base and V 5 bases, and 5 bases lay outside the gene matches. The CDR3 spans 16 residues. The CDR3 region has the DNA TGTGCCAGCAGCCCAGGACTAGCGGGGAGCCAAGAGACCCAGTACTTC. As protein: CASSPGLAGSQETQYF.

The chain couples TRBV7-3 to TRBJ2-2; 8 nucleotides line up with TRBD2. The CDR3 totals 16 residues. After removal of 0 bases from V and 4 bases from J, the junction contained 4 bases not matched to a gene. Germline V gene sequence: CDR1 SGHTA, CDR2 FQGTGA. The DNA for the CDR3 is TGTGCCAGCAGCTTAACGTATCGGGAGGGCACCGGGGAGCTGTTTTTT. Translated: CASSLTYREGTGELFF.

The chain is built from TRBV4-3 and TRBJ1-2; TRBD1 matches 8 bases. The CDR3 spans 16 residues. CDR1 LGHNA and CDR2 YSLEER come from the germline V gene. The trim removed 3 bases at V and 0 bases at J, leaving 6 bases unmatched. CDR3 coding DNA: TGCGCCAGCAGCCAGACCGGGGACAGGACTAACTATGGCTACACCTTC. Translation: CASSQTGDRTNYGYTF.

The J gene is TRBJ2-1, the V gene TRBV4-1; possible D gene TRBD1, 6 bases. Trimming cost V 9 bases and J 9 bases, with 18 bases left between them. The germline CDR1 and CDR2 sequences are MGHRA and YSYEKL. The CDR3 is 13 amino acids. CDR3 protein: CASRDISAREQFF. DNA for the CDR3: TGCGCCAGTAGGGACATCTCTGCGCGTGAGCAGTTCTTC.

V and J are TRBV7-2 and TRBJ2-3, with unresolved D. CDR1 and CDR2 from the germline V gene are SGHTA and FQGNSA. This CDR3 has 11 amino acids. V lost 5 bases and J lost 8, with 8 bases in between. CDR3 DNA: TGTGCCAGCAGCCTAGGGCCTACGCAGTATTTT. It is translated as CASSLGPTQYF.

V gene TRBV27 combines with J gene TRBJ2-5; 8 nucleotides align to TRBD2. The CDR3 loop spans 13 amino acids. The V segment lost 6 bases and the J segment 6 bases; nucleotides outside the gene matches: 6. CDR1 MNHEY and CDR2 SMNVEV come from the germline V gene (reference sequence). The CDR3 DNA follows: TGTGCCAGCAGGGTCGGGGGGGCAAAGACCCAGTACTTC. Protein: CASRVGGAKTQYF.

The gene calls are TRBV5-4 and TRBJ2-2; D perhaps matches TRBD2 (5 bases). This CDR3 comprises 15 residues. The V and J ends lost 2 bases and 4 bases respectively, with 12 bases between them. Per germline, CDR1 SGHNT and CDR2 YYREEE (reference sequence). The CDR3 spells CASSFQSGITGELFF. In nucleotides, the CDR3 is TGTGCCAGCAGCTTTCAAAGCGGAATCACCGGGGAGCTGTTTTTT.

The J gene is TRBJ2-6, the V gene TRBV5-1, with 9 nucleotides matching TRBD1. Germline assignment: CDR1 SGHRS and CDR2 YFSETQ. The CDR3 is 17 amino acids. Trimming removed 4 bases from V and 1 base from J; junction bases left unmatched: 6. Written as DNA, the CDR3 is TGCGCCAGCAGCAGTGACAGGGGGAGTTCTGGGGCCAACGTCCTGACTTTC. Its protein is CASSSDRGSSGANVLTF.

The CDR3 DNA sequence: TGTGCCAGCAGCTATATCCGGGACAGCCCACTGAGGGGGCAGTACTTC. This translates into CASSYIRDSPLRGQYF. The gene calls are TRBV5-6 and TRBJ2-7; the match to TRBD1 covers 7 bases. Per germline, CDR1 SGHDT and CDR2 YYEEEE. Trimming at V came to 3 bases and at J to 9 bases, leaving 18 bases not matched to a gene. The CDR3 runs 16 residues.

The CDR3 coding sequence is TGTGCCTGGATTCGTAGCTTCGGAATCGGCACCATATATTTT. Amino acid sequence: CAWIRSFGIGTIYF. The chain carries TRBV30 and TRBJ1-3; unclear D gene. CDR3 length: 14 amino acids. Germline CDR1 reads GTSNPN; CDR2 reads SVGIG (reference sequence). Between the trimmed V and J ends, which lost 4 bases and 9 bases, there was a span of 19 bases.

The chain links TRBV7-9 to TRBJ2-2, with no clear D. The CDR3 has 13 residues. V lost 3 bases and J lost 4, with 6 bases in between. The germline V gene has CDR1 SEHNR and CDR2 FQNEAQ (reference sequence). The CDR3 DNA reads TGTGCCAGCAGCTTTTCAGTCACCGGGGAGCTGTTTTTT. Translation gives CASSFSVTGELFF.

The chain is built from TRBV2 and TRBJ2-3; weak D call: TRBD1 (8 bases). CDR3 length: 14 amino acids. Trimming removed 6 bases at V and 4 bases at J, with 14 bases between. Germline CDR1 is SNHLY and CDR2 is FYNNEI. In DNA form, the CDR3 reads TGTGCCAGCAGGCTACAGGGGGGGGCAGATACGCAGTATTTT. It yields the protein CASRLQGGADTQYF.

The chain carries TRBV7-2 and TRBJ1-1; weak D call: TRBD1 (6 bases). CDR1 and CDR2 (germline): SGHTA, FQGNSA. This CDR3 has 17 residues. Deletions cut 1 base from V and 0 bases from J, with 15 bases between. CDR3: CASSLEFITGMNTEAFF. The CDR3 region has the DNA TGTGCCAGCAGCTTAGAGTTTATTACAGGGATGAACACTGAAGCTTTCTTT.

Only a few counts were recorded for this clone. The chain has TRBV29-1 and TRBJ2-1, with D perhaps matching TRBD1 (5 bases). The germline V and J ends were trimmed by 4 bases and 9 bases, with 10 bases remaining between them. The CDR3 has 11 residues. CDR1 is SQVTM, CDR2 ANQGSEA, per germline. The CDR3 protein is CSVGQLGEQFF. The CDR3 DNA follows: TGCAGCGTTGGACAGCTGGGTGAGCAGTTCTTC.

The chain uses TRBV19 and TRBJ2-4, with a possible D match to TRBD2 (6 bases). The germline CDR1 and CDR2 sequences are LNHDA and SQIVND (reference sequence). Deletions cut 7 bases from V and 2 bases from J, with 18 bases between. The CDR3 is 16 residues long. The CDR3 nucleotides are TGTGCCAGTACAAGGGATCAACGGGACTCCAAAAACATTCAGTACTTC. Protein sequence: CASTRDQRDSKNIQYF.

J is TRBJ2-1 and V is TRBV5-6, with 7 bases that match TRBD2. Germline CDR1 SGHDT, CDR2 YYEEEE. This CDR3 spans 17 amino acids. V shed 0 bases, J shed 9 bases, and the junction held 15 bases outside the gene matches. This chain's CDR3 is CASSLGRGGRVGGEQFF. CDR3 DNA: TGTGCCAGCAGCTTGGGCCGTGGGGGGAGGGTCGGCGGTGAGCAGTTCTTC.

The count of this clone is one. The CDR3 nucleotides are TGTGCCAGCAGCTTACGGGTATCGGATACGCAGTATTTT. Translation gives CASSLRVSDTQYF. The genes are TRBV7-3 and TRBJ2-3, with D uncertain. Germline V lookup: CDR1 SGHTA, CDR2 FQGTGA. The CDR3 consists of 13 residues. Trimming took 2 bases from V and 6 from J, leaving 9 bases between them.

The chain couples TRBV7-6 to TRBJ1-4; 10 nucleotides line up with TRBD1. Losses at the gene ends were 1 base for V and 8 bases for J; bases not matched to a gene: 4. The CDR3 sequence is 15 residues long. Per the germline V gene, CDR1 is SGHVS and CDR2 is FNYEAQ. CDR3 region: CASSLGTGGGEKLFF. The CDR3 DNA is TGTGCCAGCAGCTTAGGGACAGGGGGAGGGGAAAAACTGTTTTTT.

This clone appeared once. This chain links TRBV6-6 with TRBJ1-4; 9 positions agree with TRBD1. V gave up 5 bases and J gave up 4 bases; unmatched junction bases: 8. The CDR3 totals 16 residues. The germline V gene has CDR1 MNHNY and CDR2 SVGAGI (reference sequence). CDR3 protein: CASSRQGQGGNEKLFF. CDR3 sequence (DNA): TGTGCCAGCAGTCGACAGGGACAGGGCGGTAATGAAAAACTGTTTTTT.

The chain combines TRBV6-1 with TRBJ2-7, with 8 bases aligning to TRBD1. This CDR3 contains 14 residues. Trimming cost V 7 bases and J 0 bases; bases outside gene matches: 5. Germline V gene lookup returns CDR1 MNHNS and CDR2 SASEGT. CDR3 sequence reads: CASTRQGSSYEQYF. The CDR3 DNA reads as TGTGCCAGCACTCGACAGGGGAGCTCCTACGAGCAGTACTTC.

V usage is TRBV7-2 and J usage is TRBJ2-7; 9 positions agree with TRBD1. Trimming cost V 1 base and J 4 bases; bases outside gene matches: 5. The germline gives CDR1 SGHTA, CDR2 FQGNSA. The CDR3 is 15 amino acids. The CDR3 sequence is CASSLGGQGRYEQYF. For the CDR3, the DNA is TGTGCCAGCAGCTTAGGGGGACAGGGACGGTACGAGCAGTACTTC.

This chain links TRBV4-2 with TRBJ2-1; TRBD2 matches 8 bases. The CDR3 is 16 residues long. Germline V gene sequence: CDR1 LGHNA, CDR2 YNFKEQ. With V trimmed by 1 base and J by 4 bases, 6 bases remained unmatched. The DNA of the CDR3 is TGTGCCAGCAGCCAAGGGGAAGCGGGGGTTTACAATGAGCAGTTCTTC. It is translated as CASSQGEAGVYNEQFF.

This sequence joins TRBV7-9 and TRBJ2-1, with TRBD2 identical over 11 bases. V lost 5 bases to trimming and J lost 9 bases; unmatched junction nucleotides: 6. The V gene's germline CDR1 is SEHNR and CDR2 FQNEAQ (reference sequence). This CDR3 has 14 amino acids. CDR3 in DNA: TGTGCCAGCAGCAAGACTAGCGGGGAGGGTGAGCAGTTCTTC. Translated, it gives CASSKTSGEGEQFF.

The chain combines TRBV5-1 with TRBJ2-2; TRBD1 might be the D (5 bases). The CDR3 covers 15 residues. Deletions cut 0 bases from V and 5 bases from J, with 11 bases between. Germline lookup yields CDR1 SGHRS and CDR2 YFSETQ. CDR3 loop: CASSLGTAGTGELFF. CDR3 nucleotides: TGCGCCAGCAGCTTGGGCACGGCAGGGACCGGGGAGCTGTTTTTT.

This chain links TRBV5-4 with TRBJ2-5; possible D gene TRBD1, 5 bases. This CDR3 is built from 15 residues. V was shortened by 0 bases and J by 3 bases, with 12 bases between the two germline ends. Germline CDR1 and CDR2: SGHNT and YYREEE (reference sequence). CDR3 residues: CASSLGSRREETQYF. The CDR3 DNA reads TGTGCCAGCAGCTTGGGTTCCCGCAGGGAAGAGACCCAGTACTTC.

The chain carries TRBV5-1 and TRBJ1-1; D is perhaps TRBD1 (5 bases). The CDR3 extends over 15 amino acids. V lost 2 bases to trimming and J lost 2 bases, with 13 bases between them. CDR1 is SGHRS, CDR2 YFSETQ, per germline. The chain's CDR3 is CASSFAPGGNTEAFF. The CDR3 bases are TGCGCCAGCAGCTTCGCCCCCGGGGGTAACACTGAAGCTTTCTTT. Full variable domain (outside the CDR3, taken from reference TRBV5-1 and TRBJ1-1): KAGVTQTPRYLIKTRGQQVTLSCSPISGHRSVSWYQQTPGQGLQFLFEYFSETQRNKGNFPGRFSGRQFSNSRSEMNVSTLELGDSALYLCASSFAPGGNTEAFFGQGTRLTVV.

The V and J genes are TRBV11-2 and TRBJ2-7, with TRBD2 matching over 7 bases. J was trimmed by 3 bases and V by 6 bases; bases with no gene match: 11. Germline CDR1 is SGHAT and CDR2 is FQNNGV. This CDR3 is 15 amino acids long. For the CDR3, the DNA is TGTGCCAGCAGAACCGTCGGGGGGAGACACTACGAGCAGTACTTC. Encoded protein: CASRTVGGRHYEQYF.

This clone came up a few times. The rearrangement links TRBV7-2 to TRBJ1-4; D gene ambiguous. The CDR3 runs to 14 residues. Germline V CDR1 and CDR2: SGHTA, FQGNSA. Trimming cost V 0 bases and J 5 bases, with 7 bases left between them. The chain's CDR3 is CASSLAMGNEKLFF. For the CDR3, the DNA is TGTGCCAGCAGCTTAGCGATGGGCAATGAAAAACTGTTTTTT.